These T cell receptor beta chains were read from a single sample in a study of OX40 agonist ivuxolimab in advanced cancers. Assay used: immunoSEQ multiplex PCR; TCRdb lists only in-frame clones, some missing. The table lists over 55,000 clones, about 88% of them singletons, with less than 0.6% in the top ten. Sequenced here: CD4+ or CD8+ T cells sorted from blood, sampled in a trial of the OX40 agonist ivuxolimab. The source of these receptors is an adult with an advanced solid tumor such as melanoma, head and neck, liver or kidney cancer. CDR3s leave out the opening cysteine and the closing phenylalanine or tryptophan.

>TRBV11-2
ASRVSGRGNTYEQY
>TRBV6-1
ASSEVARDRGI
>TRBV15
ATSGPGTSGIYEQY
>TRBV19
AREFRNEQF
>TRBV5-4
ASSLPTVKNEQF
>TRBV5-4
ASSLVRASQETQY
>TRBV4-3
ASSQDLGGGMNTEAF
>TRBV30
AWKGRGPQETQY
>TRBV27
ASSLRLGAVNYEQY
>TRBV30
AWSVPTYEQY
>TRBV6-5
ASSYSQGLTEKLF
>TRBV25-1
ASSPALAGIYEQY
>TRBV4-3
ASSQGWGQPQH
>TRBV4-2
ASSQDQQGDYGYT
>TRBV5-8
ASSLDRGNEQF
>TRBV7-8
ASSHQLANQGTQY
>TRBV4-3
ASSQAPHRGANTGELF
>TRBV5-1
ASSLDTGVGELF
>TRBV9
ASSPRNINTGELF
>TRBV18
ASSPPNPGNEKLF
>TRBV29-1
SVEAGGGDGYT
>TRBV7-9
ASSPRTGVTEAF
>TRBV5-1
ASSLPPVYEQY
>TRBV7-2
ASSLSGAGANVLT
>TRBV19
ASRRTSLFNEQF
>TRBV20-1
SVTRNTEAF
>TRBV5-1
ASSSDGTNEKLF
>TRBV11-2
ASSPRTSSTDTQY
>TRBV19
ASSFGGGNTEAF
>TRBV10-3
AISESAGRGTEAF
>TRBV7-3
ASSSRMNTEAF
>TRBV6-5
ASREGVDQPQH
>TRBV5-1
ASSPGLAGGHEQF
>TRBV4-2
ASSQAAGQFHEQY
>TRBV7-2
ASSLGRLNTEAF